The sequence of this T cell receptor beta chain was determined in a study of response to subunit inactivated influenza vaccine (dated by TCRdb to between 2018 and 2020). Background on the whole study: Deep quantitative profiling of the T cell receptor repertoire was used in the study to follow responses to a trivalent subunit inactivated influenza vaccine.

Library preparation was by RT-PCR. Data came from an Illumina HiSeq 2500. The public reads were reprocessed in TCRdb via fastp at Q25 and MiXCR, keeping in-frame beta chains. Identical CDR3 protein sequences are pooled into one entry, listed with their most common genes and DNA. This sample is represented by roughly 620,000 distinct CDR3 sequences; 10% to 12% of them were singletons. Approximately 9.9% of the sample comes from the top ten. What the authors observed across the whole study: It was suggested by the authors that each seasonal influenza vaccination may recruit only a limited number of new T cells.

This clonotype turned up a few times. The specificity of this receptor is unknown. No much larger clone is present one base from it, and per-base qualities are unavailable. In the germline V gene (reference sequence), CDR1 corresponds to SGHAT and CDR2 to FQDESV. Its CDR3 holds 15 amino acids, cysteine through phenylalanine. The entry retains the CDR3 DNA only, 45 bases that are in frame from base 1. Trimmed from V: 4 bases; trimmed from J: 7 bases; junction bases lacking a gene match: 9. The data also belong to a second study, concerning T cells expressing NK-cell markers. Looking at the second paper: TCR beta cDNA libraries were made by 5'RACE template switching that added a universal primer site and unique molecular identifiers. Fewer than ten donors provided sorted CD3+CD56+NKG2C+, CD3+CD56+NKG2C- and CD3+CD56-NKG2C+ T-cell subsets, whose TCR beta-chain repertoires were profiled. Among the eight sequenced donors, only one was HCMV-seronegative, while the other seven were HCMV-seropositive. In several experiments an anti-gammadeltaTCR antibody was added to restrict sorting to alphabetaTCR-expressing T cells. For several donors, the dominant CD3+CD56+NKG2C+ clonotypes were among the top 10 CD8+ clonotypes and accounted for roughly 1.0-7.5% of CD8+ T cells. Those dominant clonotypes were again the most abundant among CD3+CD56-NKG2C+ cells in a few donors, at about 28.3-65%. It remained unclear whether the expanded NKG2C-expressing T cell clones were specific for HCMV antigens. The eight sequenced donors were randomly selected healthy volunteers, three men and five women. HCMV-specific IgG was detected in serum with a commercial ELISA kit to determine HCMV serostatus. Peripheral blood mononuclear cells were isolated from blood by Ficoll density gradient centrifugation. Bulk peripheral blood T-cell repertoires were additionally sequenced from unsorted PBMC for six donors. Synthesis of cDNA was primed from the TCR beta constant segment and was followed by two consecutive PCR amplification steps. Libraries were sequenced as 2 x 150 bp reads on Illumina HiSeq 2000/2500, MiSeq or NextSeq. Reads were demultiplexed and grouped by UMI with MIGEC, and clonotypes were assembled and quantified with MiTCR. Only TCR cDNA sequences supported by at least two reads were kept to exclude erroneous sequences. The tcR package was used for downstream repertoire analysis, with clonotypes matched between fractions based on CDR3 nucleotide sequence plus V segment. VDJmatch was used to annotate antigen specificity against VDJdb, with one amino acid substitution in CDR3 permitted.

This clonotype was sampled from a man aged 50 or older who received an inactivated influenza vaccine. Donor details come from another sample of the same person, matched by shared clones. This sample comprised PBMCs from blood, obtained on the day of vaccination. The chain was built from TRBV11-1 and TRBJ2-1, and TRBD2 matches 8 of the central bases. The CDR3 has the sequence CASSSPAGARNEQFF. At the DNA level, the sequence is TGTGCCAGCAGCTCGCCAGCGGGGGCCCGAAATGAGCAGTTCTTC.